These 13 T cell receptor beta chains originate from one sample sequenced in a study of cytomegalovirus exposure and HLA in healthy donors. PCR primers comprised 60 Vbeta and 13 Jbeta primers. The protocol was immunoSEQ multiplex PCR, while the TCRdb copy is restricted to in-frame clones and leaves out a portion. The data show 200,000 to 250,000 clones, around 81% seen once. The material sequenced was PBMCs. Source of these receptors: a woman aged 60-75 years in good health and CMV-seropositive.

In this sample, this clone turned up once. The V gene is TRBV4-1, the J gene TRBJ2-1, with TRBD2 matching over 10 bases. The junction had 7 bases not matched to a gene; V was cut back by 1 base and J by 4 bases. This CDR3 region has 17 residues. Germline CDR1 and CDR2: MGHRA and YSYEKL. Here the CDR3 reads CASSQGSGRRRYNEQFF. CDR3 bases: TGCGCCAGCAGCCAAGGTAGCGGGAGGCGGAGGTACAATGAGCAGTTCTTC.

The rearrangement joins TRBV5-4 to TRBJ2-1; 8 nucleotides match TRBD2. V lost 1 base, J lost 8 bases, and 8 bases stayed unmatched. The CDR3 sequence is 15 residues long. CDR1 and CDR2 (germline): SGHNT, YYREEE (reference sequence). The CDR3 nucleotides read TGTGCCAGCAGCTTGAGGGGGACTAGGGGAGATGAGCAGTTCTTC. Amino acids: CASSLRGTRGDEQFF.

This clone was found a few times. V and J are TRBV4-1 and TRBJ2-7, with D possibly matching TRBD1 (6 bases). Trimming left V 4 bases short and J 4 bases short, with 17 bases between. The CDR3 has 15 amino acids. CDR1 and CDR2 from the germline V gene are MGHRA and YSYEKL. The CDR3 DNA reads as TGCGCCAGCAGCCCGTTCGGCCAGGGGTTTTACGAGCAGTACTTC. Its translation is CASSPFGQGFYEQYF.

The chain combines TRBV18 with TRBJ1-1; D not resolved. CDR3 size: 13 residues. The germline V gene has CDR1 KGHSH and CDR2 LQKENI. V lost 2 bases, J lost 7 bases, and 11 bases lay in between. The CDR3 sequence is CASSPKGGVEAFF. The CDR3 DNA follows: TGTGCCAGCTCACCAAAGGGAGGAGTTGAAGCTTTCTTT.

The CDR3, as DNA: TGTGCCAGTAGTATTCGCGGGACAGCTTATAGCAATCAGCCCCAGCATTTT. This encodes CASSIRGTAYSNQPQHF. The V call is TRBV19, the J call TRBJ1-5, with 7 positions matching TRBD1. Germline V lookup: CDR1 LNHDA, CDR2 SQIVND (reference sequence). Trimming at V came to 3 bases and at J to 0 bases, leaving 8 bases not matched to a gene. CDR3 size: 17 residues.

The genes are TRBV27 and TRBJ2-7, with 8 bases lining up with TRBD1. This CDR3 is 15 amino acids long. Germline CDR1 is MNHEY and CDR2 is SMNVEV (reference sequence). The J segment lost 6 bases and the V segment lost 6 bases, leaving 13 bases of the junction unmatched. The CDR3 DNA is TGTGCCAGCAGAATCGGGACAGGCCGTTTGGGCGAGCAGTACTTC. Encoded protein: CASRIGTGRLGEQYF.

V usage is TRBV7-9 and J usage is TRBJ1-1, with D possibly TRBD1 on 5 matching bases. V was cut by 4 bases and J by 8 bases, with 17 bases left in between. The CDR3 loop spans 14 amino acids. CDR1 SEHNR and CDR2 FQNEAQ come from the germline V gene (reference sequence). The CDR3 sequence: CASSSRQGRAEAFF. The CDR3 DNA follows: TGTGCCAGCAGCTCCAGGCAGGGAAGGGCCGAAGCTTTCTTT. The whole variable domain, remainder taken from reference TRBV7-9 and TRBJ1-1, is DTGVSQNPRHKITKRGQNVTFRCDPISEHNRLYWYRQTLGQGPEFLTYFQNEAQLEKSRLLSDRFSAERPKGSFSTLEIQRTEQGDSAMYLCASSSRQGRAEAFFGQGTRLTVV.

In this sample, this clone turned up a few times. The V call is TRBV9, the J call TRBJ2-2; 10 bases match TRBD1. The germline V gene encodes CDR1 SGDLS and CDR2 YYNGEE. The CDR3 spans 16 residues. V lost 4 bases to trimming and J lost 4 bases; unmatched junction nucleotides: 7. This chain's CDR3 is CASSSRQGAGTGELFF. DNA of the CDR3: TGTGCCAGCAGCTCAAGACAGGGGGCGGGCACCGGGGAGCTGTTTTTT. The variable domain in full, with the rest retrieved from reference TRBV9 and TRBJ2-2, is DSGVTQTPKHLITATGQRVTLRCSPRSGDLSVYWYQQSLDQGLQFLIQYYNGEERAKGNILERFSAQQFPDLHSELNLSSLELGDSALYFCASSSRQGAGTGELFFGEGSRLTVL.

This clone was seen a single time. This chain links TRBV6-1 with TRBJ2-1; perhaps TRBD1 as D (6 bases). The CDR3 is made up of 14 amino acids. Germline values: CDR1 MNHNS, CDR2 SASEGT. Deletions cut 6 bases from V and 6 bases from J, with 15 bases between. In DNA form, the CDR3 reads TGTGCCAGCAGCTACGGGACACACCGCAATGAGCAGTTCTTC. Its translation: CASSYGTHRNEQFF.

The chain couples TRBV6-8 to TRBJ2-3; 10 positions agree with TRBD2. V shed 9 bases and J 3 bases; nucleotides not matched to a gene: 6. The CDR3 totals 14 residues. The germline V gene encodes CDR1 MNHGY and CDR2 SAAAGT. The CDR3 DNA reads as TGTGCCAGACTAGCGGGACTCGAAACAGATACGCAGTATTTT. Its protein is CARLAGLETDTQYF.

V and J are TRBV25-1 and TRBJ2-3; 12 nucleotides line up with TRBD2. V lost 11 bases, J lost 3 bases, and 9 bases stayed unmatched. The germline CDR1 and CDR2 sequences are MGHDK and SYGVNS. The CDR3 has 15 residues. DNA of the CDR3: TGTGCCGGCACGACTAGCGGGAGTTATACAGATACGCAGTATTTT. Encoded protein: CAGTTSGSYTDTQYF.

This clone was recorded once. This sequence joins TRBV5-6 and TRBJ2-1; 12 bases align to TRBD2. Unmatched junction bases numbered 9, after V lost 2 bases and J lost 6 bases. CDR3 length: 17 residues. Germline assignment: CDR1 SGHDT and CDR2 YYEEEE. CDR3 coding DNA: TGTGCCAGCAGCTTACTAGCGGGAGGAGGGCCAAGCAATGAGCAGTTCTTC. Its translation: CASSLLAGGGPSNEQFF.

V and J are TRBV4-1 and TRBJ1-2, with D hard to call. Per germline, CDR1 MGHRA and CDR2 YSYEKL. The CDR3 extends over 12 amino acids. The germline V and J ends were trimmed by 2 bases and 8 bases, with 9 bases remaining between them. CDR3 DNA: TGCGCCAGCAGCCAAATTCGCGGGGGCTACACCTTC. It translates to CASSQIRGGYTF.